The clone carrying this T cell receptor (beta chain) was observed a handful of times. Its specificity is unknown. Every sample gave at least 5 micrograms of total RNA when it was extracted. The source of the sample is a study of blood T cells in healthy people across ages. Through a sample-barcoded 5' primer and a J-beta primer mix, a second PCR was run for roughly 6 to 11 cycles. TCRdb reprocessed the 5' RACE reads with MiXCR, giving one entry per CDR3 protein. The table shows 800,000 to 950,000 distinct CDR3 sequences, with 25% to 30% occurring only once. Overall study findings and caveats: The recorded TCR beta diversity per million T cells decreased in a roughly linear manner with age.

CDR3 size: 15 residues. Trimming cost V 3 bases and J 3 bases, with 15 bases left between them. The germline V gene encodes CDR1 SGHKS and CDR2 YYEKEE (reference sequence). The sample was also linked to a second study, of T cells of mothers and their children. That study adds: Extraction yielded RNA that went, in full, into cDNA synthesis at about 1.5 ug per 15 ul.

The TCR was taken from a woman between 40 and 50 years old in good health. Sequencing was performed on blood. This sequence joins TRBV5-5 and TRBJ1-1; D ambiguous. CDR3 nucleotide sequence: TGTGCCAGCAGCTCCGGGCTCAGCGTGGACACTGAAGCTTTCTTT. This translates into CASSSGLSVDTEAFF.